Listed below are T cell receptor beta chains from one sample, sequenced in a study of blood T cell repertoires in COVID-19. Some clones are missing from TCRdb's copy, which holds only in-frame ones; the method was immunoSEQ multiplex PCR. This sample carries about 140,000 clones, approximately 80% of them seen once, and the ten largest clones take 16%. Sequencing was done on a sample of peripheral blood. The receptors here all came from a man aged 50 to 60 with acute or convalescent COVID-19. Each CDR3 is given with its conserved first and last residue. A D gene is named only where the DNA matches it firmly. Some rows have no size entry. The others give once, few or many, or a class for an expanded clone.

CDR3 DNA: TGCAGCGTGACTAGCGGGGGACTCTACGAGCAGTACTTC
CDR3 protein: CSVTSGGLYEQYF
D gene: TRBD2
clone size: .
V gene: TRBV29-1
J gene: TRBJ2-7

CDR3 DNA: TGTGCCAGCAGCGGAGGGAGTCAGATTCATCCCACCGGGGAGCTGTTTTTT
CDR3 protein: CASSGGSQIHPTGELFF
D gene: .
clone size: .
V gene: TRBV9
J gene: TRBJ2-2

CDR3 DNA: TGTGCCAGTAGTGTCACAGGAAGCAATCAGCCCCAGCATTTT
CDR3 protein: CASSVTGSNQPQHF
D gene: .
clone size: .
V gene: TRBV19
J gene: TRBJ1-5

CDR3 DNA: TGTGCCAGCAGTTCCCGACTAGCGGGTGAGCAGTTCTTC
CDR3 protein: CASSSRLAGEQFF
D gene: TRBD2
clone size: .
V gene: TRBV6-2/TRBV6-3
J gene: TRBJ2-1

CDR3 DNA: TGTGCCAGCTCACCAAGCCGTGGCTACACCTTC
CDR3 protein: CASSPSRGYTF
D gene: .
clone size: .
V gene: TRBV18
J gene: TRBJ1-2

CDR3 DNA: TGCGCCAGCAGCTTACAGACAGCGAACACTGAAGCTTTCTTT
CDR3 protein: CASSLQTANTEAFF
D gene: .
clone size: .
V gene: TRBV5-1
J gene: TRBJ1-1

CDR3 DNA: TGTGCCAGCAGTGTAGGGACAGGGGGGCAGACCCAGTACTTC
CDR3 protein: CASSVGTGGQTQYF
D gene: TRBD1
clone size: .
V gene: TRBV3-1/TRBV3-2
J gene: TRBJ2-5

CDR3 DNA: TGCGCCAGCAGTGACAGGGGTGCCGGGGAGCTGTTTTTT
CDR3 protein: CASSDRGAGELFF
D gene: .
clone size: .
V gene: TRBV10-1
J gene: TRBJ2-2

CDR3 DNA: TGTGCCAGCAGCCAAGATCTACTAGCGGGGGGCGCAGATACGCAGTATTTT
CDR3 protein: CASSQDLLAGGADTQYF
D gene: TRBD2
clone size: .
V gene: TRBV4-2
J gene: TRBJ2-3

CDR3 DNA: TGTGCCAGCAGTTTCCCCCCGAGTCTAACAGATACGCAGTATTTT
CDR3 protein: CASSFPPSLTDTQYF
D gene: .
clone size: .
V gene: TRBV28
J gene: TRBJ2-3

CDR3 DNA: TGTGCCAGCAGCTTAAGTGGTAGCTCTGGAAACACCATATATTTT
CDR3 protein: CASSLSGSSGNTIYF
D gene: .
clone size: .
V gene: TRBV7-2
J gene: TRBJ1-3

CDR3 DNA: TGTGCCAGCAGCCCTACTAGGATCAGCTCCTACAATGAGCAGTTCTTC
CDR3 protein: CASSPTRISSYNEQFF
D gene: .
clone size: .
V gene: TRBV13
J gene: TRBJ2-1

CDR3 DNA: TGCGCCAGCAGTGAGCGGGTAAACACTGAAGCTTTCTTT
CDR3 protein: CASSERVNTEAFF
D gene: .
clone size: .
V gene: TRBV10-1
J gene: TRBJ1-1

CDR3 DNA: TGTGCCAGCAGTTACGGGGGGGCCTCAAATACGCAGTATTTT
CDR3 protein: CASSYGGASNTQYF
D gene: .
clone size: .
V gene: TRBV6-5
J gene: TRBJ2-3

CDR3 DNA: TGTGCCTGGAGTGTCTCCTGGCTCTCTGGAAACACCATATATTTT
CDR3 protein: CAWSVSWLSGNTIYF
D gene: .
clone size: .
V gene: TRBV30
J gene: TRBJ1-3

CDR3 DNA: TGCGCCAGCAGCCTACAGGGAAATGAGGATGGCTACACCTTC
CDR3 protein: CASSLQGNEDGYTF
D gene: .
clone size: few
V gene: TRBV5-1
J gene: TRBJ1-2

CDR3 DNA: TGTGCCAGCAGTGCCTCGGGACAGGGGGTGGGTTACAATCAGCCCCAGCATTTT
CDR3 protein: CASSASGQGVGYNQPQHF
D gene: TRBD1
clone size: .
V gene: TRBV6-1
J gene: TRBJ1-5

CDR3 DNA: TGCGCCAGCAGCTCCGGGGAGGGCAATCAGCCCCAGCATTTT
CDR3 protein: CASSSGEGNQPQHF
D gene: .
clone size: .
V gene: TRBV5-1
J gene: TRBJ1-5

CDR3 DNA: TGTGCCAGCAGTGAAGAAATCGGACAGGGGAGGTCGGAGACCCAGTACTTC
CDR3 protein: CASSEEIGQGRSETQYF
D gene: TRBD1
clone size: .
V gene: TRBV6-1
J gene: TRBJ2-5

CDR3 DNA: TGCAGCGTTGAAGGCGGGGCAACGGCGACAGATACGCAGTATTTT
CDR3 protein: CSVEGGATATDTQYF
D gene: .
clone size: .
V gene: TRBV29-1
J gene: TRBJ2-3

CDR3 DNA: TGTGCCAGCAGCCAAGCTGACAGGGGATCCAATCAGCCCCAGCATTTT
CDR3 protein: CASSQADRGSNQPQHF
D gene: TRBD1
clone size: once
V gene: TRBV11-2
J gene: TRBJ1-5

CDR3 DNA: TGCGCCAGCAGCATTAACACAGATACGCAGTATTTT
CDR3 protein: CASSINTDTQYF
D gene: .
clone size: few
V gene: TRBV5-1
J gene: TRBJ2-3

CDR3 DNA: TGTGCCAGCTCGGACAGCATGAACACTGAAGCTTTCTTT
CDR3 protein: CASSDSMNTEAFF
D gene: .
clone size: .
V gene: TRBV27
J gene: TRBJ1-1

CDR3 DNA: TGTGCCGGAAACAAAGGGCGGGAAGAAAAACTGTTTTTT
CDR3 protein: CAGNKGREEKLFF
D gene: .
clone size: .
V gene: TRBV2
J gene: TRBJ1-4

CDR3 DNA: TGTGCCAGCAGCGTCTACAGGGACTATGGCTACACCTTC
CDR3 protein: CASSVYRDYGYTF
D gene: .
clone size: .
V gene: TRBV9
J gene: TRBJ1-2

CDR3 DNA: TGTGCCAGCAGTTTATCACGTAGCGGGGCCATTCCGTTCTTC
CDR3 protein: CASSLSRSGAIPFF
D gene: TRBD2
clone size: .
V gene: TRBV28
J gene: TRBJ2-1

CDR3 DNA: TGTGCCAGCAGCTTAAGAGGCGGGGGATACAATGAGCAGTTCTTC
CDR3 protein: CASSLRGGGYNEQFF
D gene: TRBD2
clone size: .
V gene: TRBV11-3
J gene: TRBJ2-1

CDR3 DNA: TGTGCCTGGAGTGTAGGACTAGCGGTGGCCTACGAGCAGTACTTC
CDR3 protein: CAWSVGLAVAYEQYF
D gene: TRBD2
clone size: .
V gene: TRBV30
J gene: TRBJ2-7

CDR3 DNA: TGTGCCAGCAGCTGGGGACAGGGTGAAACAGATACGCAGTATTTT
CDR3 protein: CASSWGQGETDTQYF
D gene: TRBD1
clone size: .
V gene: TRBV7-3
J gene: TRBJ2-3

CDR3 DNA: TGTGCCAGCAGTCGTCGGACAGGGGGCACAAACACTGAAGCTTTCTTT
CDR3 protein: CASSRRTGGTNTEAFF
D gene: TRBD1
clone size: .
V gene: TRBV6-6
J gene: TRBJ1-1

CDR3 DNA: TGCGCCAGCAGTTTACTAAGCGGGGGGGTCAATGAGCAGTTCTTC
CDR3 protein: CASSLLSGGVNEQFF
D gene: TRBD2
clone size: .
V gene: TRBV5-1
J gene: TRBJ2-1

CDR3 DNA: TGTGCCAGCAGCCAAGATTTGAAGGGAGTAGATGGCTACACCTTC
CDR3 protein: CASSQDLKGVDGYTF
D gene: .
clone size: .
V gene: TRBV14
J gene: TRBJ1-2

CDR3 DNA: TGTGCCAGTACCTCAAACCGGGACGGGGGTGAAAAACTGTTTTTT
CDR3 protein: CASTSNRDGGEKLFF
D gene: .
clone size: .
V gene: TRBV19
J gene: TRBJ1-4

CDR3 DNA: TGTGCCATCAAGGAGGGAAACTATGGCTACACCTTC
CDR3 protein: CAIKEGNYGYTF
D gene: .
clone size: .
V gene: TRBV10-3
J gene: TRBJ1-2

CDR3 DNA: TGTGCCAGCAGCTTGGATAGCGGGGGGGCAGATACGCAGTATTTT
CDR3 protein: CASSLDSGGADTQYF
D gene: TRBD2
clone size: .
V gene: TRBV5-8
J gene: TRBJ2-3

CDR3 DNA: TGTGCCAGCTCAGTCGCGACAGATACGCAGTATTTT
CDR3 protein: CASSVATDTQYF
D gene: .
clone size: once
V gene: TRBV18
J gene: TRBJ2-3

CDR3 DNA: TGTGCCAGCAGCGCCTACGCCGGGACAGGGATCTACAATGAGCAGTTCTTC
CDR3 protein: CASSAYAGTGIYNEQFF
D gene: TRBD1
clone size: .
V gene: TRBV9
J gene: TRBJ2-1

CDR3 DNA: TGTGCCAGCAGCCAAACAGGGGGCCCTGGAAACACCATATATTTT
CDR3 protein: CASSQTGGPGNTIYF
D gene: TRBD1
clone size: once
V gene: TRBV11-1
J gene: TRBJ1-3

CDR3 DNA: TGTGCCAGCAGTTTTAGGGGTCAAGAGACCCAGTACTTC
CDR3 protein: CASSFRGQETQYF
D gene: .
clone size: .
V gene: TRBV27
J gene: TRBJ2-5

CDR3 DNA: TGTGCCAGCAGTTTGGTCCGGGACTATGGCTACACCTTC
CDR3 protein: CASSLVRDYGYTF
D gene: .
clone size: .
V gene: TRBV12-3/TRBV12-4
J gene: TRBJ1-2

CDR3 DNA: TGTGCCAGCAGTGAATCCCAAGCAGGCGTAAGCACAGATACGCAGTATTTT
CDR3 protein: CASSESQAGVSTDTQYF
D gene: .
clone size: .
V gene: TRBV25-1
J gene: TRBJ2-3

CDR3 DNA: TGTGCCAGCAGCCAGGGGGTTCTTGGCTCACCCCTCCACTTT
CDR3 protein: CASSQGVLGSPLHF
D gene: TRBD1
clone size: .
V gene: TRBV9
J gene: TRBJ1-6

CDR3 DNA: TGTGCCAGCAGCTCCGGGGAGCAGTACTTC
CDR3 protein: CASSSGEQYF
D gene: .
clone size: .
V gene: TRBV11-2
J gene: TRBJ2-7

CDR3 DNA: TGTGCCAGCTCACAGTCTTCGGGACAGGGGGTGGCTAGCACAGATACGCAGTATTTT
CDR3 protein: CASSQSSGQGVASTDTQYF
D gene: TRBD1
clone size: .
V gene: TRBV18
J gene: TRBJ2-3

CDR3 DNA: TGCGCCAGCAGCTTGCTCAGGGACTCTGGGGCCAACGTCCTGACTTTC
CDR3 protein: CASSLLRDSGANVLTF
D gene: .
clone size: .
V gene: TRBV5-1
J gene: TRBJ2-6

CDR3 DNA: TGCGCCAGCAGCTCAGGGTGGGCCAACACTGAAGCTTTCTTT
CDR3 protein: CASSSGWANTEAFF
D gene: .
clone size: .
V gene: TRBV5-1
J gene: TRBJ1-1

CDR3 DNA: TGTGCCAGCTCACCCGGGGACAAAAACATTCAGTACTTC
CDR3 protein: CASSPGDKNIQYF
D gene: .
clone size: .
V gene: TRBV18
J gene: TRBJ2-4

CDR3 DNA: TGTGCCAGCAGCCAGGGTTTGGTTGGAAACACCATATATTTT
CDR3 protein: CASSQGLVGNTIYF
D gene: .
clone size: .
V gene: TRBV2
J gene: TRBJ1-3

CDR3 DNA: TGTGCCAGCATATGGGAAGGGGGGGCGAGCACTGAAGCTTTCTTT
CDR3 protein: CASIWEGGASTEAFF
D gene: .
clone size: few
V gene: TRBV5-5
J gene: TRBJ1-1

CDR3 DNA: TGTGCCAGCCGGGAAACCCTCCTTTATGGGTCAGATACGCAGTATTTT
CDR3 protein: CASRETLLYGSDTQYF
D gene: .
clone size: once
V gene: TRBV2
J gene: TRBJ2-3

CDR3 DNA: TGTGCCAGCAGGGGAACCAGGGACACCTTGAACACTGAAGCTTTCTTT
CDR3 protein: CASRGTRDTLNTEAFF
D gene: .
clone size: .
V gene: TRBV27
J gene: TRBJ1-1

CDR3 DNA: TGTGCCAGTAGTATAGGACAGGGGGCATACACCGGGGAGCTGTTTTTT
CDR3 protein: CASSIGQGAYTGELFF
D gene: TRBD1
clone size: .
V gene: TRBV19
J gene: TRBJ2-2